The rows below give T cell receptor beta chains drawn from one sample of a study of OX40 agonist ivuxolimab in advanced cancers. TCRdb's copy holds only in-frame clones and misses some; the assay was immunoSEQ multiplex PCR. This table holds over 20,000 clones, 70% to 90% found once. The sample was CD4+ or CD8+ T cells sorted from blood, taken in a trial of the OX40 agonist ivuxolimab. Receptor source: an adult with an advanced solid tumor such as melanoma, head and neck, liver or kidney cancer. CDR3s include the opening cysteine and the closing phenylalanine or tryptophan. D genes are given only for firm matches. Rows give clone size only sometimes, using once, few, many, or a class for an expanded clone.

v_gene	j_gene	abundance	d_gene	CDR3nt	CDR3aa
TRBV5-4	TRBJ2-7	.	.	TGTGCCAGCAGCTTATTAGAAAACGAGCAGTACTTC	CASSLLENEQYF
TRBV7-8	TRBJ1-2	.	TRBD1	TGTGCCAGCAGCACGGGGACAGCCCTCCCTGGCTACACCTTC	CASSTGTALPGYTF
TRBV5-1	TRBJ2-3	.	.	TGCGCCAGCAGCTTGGAAGTAAGCACAGATACGCAGTATTTT	CASSLEVSTDTQYF
TRBV4-3	TRBJ2-7	.	TRBD2	TGCGCCAGCAGCCAAGGGCTAGCGGGACCCCTGGAGCAGTACTTC	CASSQGLAGPLEQYF
TRBV2	TRBJ2-3	.	.	TGTGCCAGCAGTGTCGAGGTCGATACGCAGTATTTT	CASSVEVDTQYF
TRBV28	TRBJ1-5	.	TRBD1	TGTGCCAGCAGTTTATTAGGCAGGGGGCTTAGTCAGCCCCAGCATTTT	CASSLLGRGLSQPQHF
TRBV5-8	TRBJ1-3	.	.	TGTGCCAGCAGCTTGCCCCCCACCACTTCAGAGTACTCTGGAAACACCATATATTTT	CASSLPPTTSEYSGNTIYF
TRBV14	TRBJ2-1	few	.	TGTGCCAGCAGCCAAGGCAGGGGAAGCGAGCAGTTCTTC	CASSQGRGSEQFF
TRBV7-2	TRBJ2-7	.	TRBD1	TGTGCCAGCAGCCATACAGGGGGCGCTTTCTACGAGCAGTACTTC	CASSHTGGAFYEQYF
TRBV27	TRBJ2-3	.	TRBD2	TGTGCCATCGGGACTAGCGTGACCGATACGCAGTATTTT	CAIGTSVTDTQYF
TRBV4-2	TRBJ2-7	.	TRBD2	TGTGCCAGCAGCCAACTGGGACTAGCGGCCTACGAGCAGTACTTC	CASSQLGLAAYEQYF
TRBV27	TRBJ1-2	.	.	TGTGCCAGCAGTCTGGGGGGAGGACTTGGCTACACCTTC	CASSLGGGLGYTF
TRBV9	TRBJ1-5	.	.	TGTGCCAGCAGCAAAGGGGGGACGGGCAATCAGCCCCAGCATTTT	CASSKGGTGNQPQHF
TRBV9	TRBJ2-7	once	.	TGTGCCAGCAGCCTATGGGGCAGAGACTTCGACGAGCAGTACTTC	CASSLWGRDFDEQYF
TRBV4-1	TRBJ2-1	.	TRBD2	TGCGCCAGCAGCCAAGATACTAGCGGGAGATACAATGAGCAGTTCTTC	CASSQDTSGRYNEQFF
TRBV21-1	TRBJ1-5	once	.	TGTGCCAGCAGCAAAAAAGCCGGGACAGGGGGGATCAATCAGCCCCAGCATTTT	CASSKKAGTGGINQPQHF
TRBV4-2	TRBJ2-7	.	TRBD1	TGTGCCAGCAGCCAAGGTCTAGGACAGGGGTCCTACGAGCAGTACTTC	CASSQGLGQGSYEQYF
TRBV11-2	TRBJ2-7	.	.	TGTGCCAGCAGCTTGAGACTATCCTACGAGCAGTACTTC	CASSLRLSYEQYF
TRBV25-1	TRBJ2-7	.	.	TGTGCCAGCAGTGAACCCTCCCTCGGGGGTGAGCAGCACTTC	CASSEPSLGGEQHF
TRBV19	TRBJ1-1	.	.	TGTGCCAGTAGTATACCCACTGAAGCTTTCTTT	CASSIPTEAFF
TRBV7-9	TRBJ2-5	.	.	TGTGCCAGCAGCTTCCCCCGGTCAGTGGCCAAAGAGACCCAGTACTTC	CASSFPRSVAKETQYF
TRBV7-8	TRBJ2-7	.	.	TGTGCCAGCAGCTTAAGCGGAGGCTCCTACGAGCAGTACTTC	CASSLSGGSYEQYF
TRBV27	TRBJ2-1	.	TRBD2	TGTGCCAGCAGTTCAGGACTAGCTGGGGAGCAGTTCTTC	CASSSGLAGEQFF
TRBV27	TRBJ2-1	.	TRBD2	TGTGCCAGCAGTTTGACTAGCGGGCCCTACAATGAGCAGTTCTTC	CASSLTSGPYNEQFF
TRBV15	TRBJ2-1	.	.	TGTGCCACCAGCAGAGGGCTAGTCGTGGAGCAGTTCTTC	CATSRGLVVEQFF
TRBV30	TRBJ1-5	.	.	TGTGCCTGGAGTACTGCTGGGATTGATCAGCCCCAGCATTTT	CAWSTAGIDQPQHF
TRBV7-9	TRBJ2-3	once	TRBD2	TGTGCCAGCAGGGAACCTTGGGGAGCGGGAGAATCAGATACGCAGTATTTT	CASREPWGAGESDTQYF
TRBV6-5	TRBJ1-4	.	.	TGTGCCAGCAGTCGACGACCCTACAATAATGAAAAACTGTTTTTT	CASSRRPYNNEKLFF
TRBV7-9	TRBJ1-2	once	.	TGTGCCAGCAGCTCCCCCGTGGCCGCTGGCTACACCTTC	CASSSPVAAGYTF
TRBV7-2	TRBJ2-2	.	TRBD2	TGTGCCAGCAGCTCTCGGACTAGCGGGCTTGATGACACCGGGGAGCTGTTTTTT	CASSSRTSGLDDTGELFF
TRBV6-6	TRBJ1-1	.	.	TGTGCCAGCTATGGCCTCGAAGCTTTCTTT	CASYGLEAFF
TRBV6-7	TRBJ1-1	.	.	TGTGCCAGCAGTTACGTGAAGTCGCTAGGGACTGAAGCTTTCTTT	CASSYVKSLGTEAFF
TRBV9	TRBJ2-7	.	TRBD2	TGTGCCAGCAGCGTAGCTCCGACTAGCGGGCGTTACGAGCAGTACTTC	CASSVAPTSGRYEQYF
TRBV5-4	TRBJ2-7	.	TRBD1	TGTGCCAGCAGCCTAGGACAGGGACTCTCCTACGAGCAGTACTTC	CASSLGQGLSYEQYF
TRBV13	TRBJ2-7	.	.	TGTGCCAGCAGCTCGCAGGGCAGGGAGAGCTCCTACGAGCAGTACTTC	CASSSQGRESSYEQYF
TRBV6-1	TRBJ2-3	.	TRBD1	TGTGCCAGCAGGGACAGGGGGCAGGTAGATACGCAGTATTTT	CASRDRGQVDTQYF
TRBV9	TRBJ2-7	.	.	TGTGCCAGCAGCGCAGGGCCGACCTACGAGCAGTACTTC	CASSAGPTYEQYF
TRBV19	TRBJ1-5	.	.	TGTGCCAGTAGTGTAGGCCTACAGCCCCAGCATTTT	CASSVGLQPQHF
TRBV4-3	TRBJ2-7	.	.	TGCGCCAGCAGCCAAGATCGGGTAGCAGAGGCCTACGAGCAGTACTTC	CASSQDRVAEAYEQYF
TRBV7-3	TRBJ2-7	.	.	TGTGCCAGCAGCGGCGGGACATACCTCTACGAGCAGTACTTC	CASSGGTYLYEQYF
TRBV6-1	TRBJ1-1	.	.	TGTGCCAGCAGAACCTTGGGTGGACCTTCTGAAGCTTTCTTT	CASRTLGGPSEAFF
TRBV6-5	TRBJ1-1	.	.	TGTGCCAGCAGTATTACAGTGAACACTGAAGCTTTCTTT	CASSITVNTEAFF
TRBV7-9	TRBJ2-1	.	TRBD2	TGTGCCAGCAGCTCGCCTAGCGGGAAATACAATGAGCAGTTCTTC	CASSSPSGKYNEQFF
TRBV15	TRBJ2-7	.	.	TGTGCCACCAGCAGAGAAGGCGGAAGCTCCTACGAGCAGTACTTC	CATSREGGSSYEQYF
TRBV27	TRBJ2-1	once	TRBD1	TGTGCCAGCAGTCCCTGGGACAGGGTAACCTACAATGAGCAGTTCTTC	CASSPWDRVTYNEQFF
TRBV2	TRBJ2-7	.	TRBD1	TGTGCCAGCATGGGACCGGGACAGACTTACGAGCAGTACTTC	CASMGPGQTYEQYF
TRBV6-1	TRBJ1-1	few	.	TGTGCCAGCAGTTTACGACAGTCGGTGGATTTTAGGGCTTTCTTT	CASSLRQSVDFRAFF
TRBV6-5	TRBJ2-3	once	.	TGTGCCACGACAAAGGCCATCGGCACAGATACGCAGTATTTT	CATTKAIGTDTQYF
TRBV4-1	TRBJ2-2	.	.	TGCGCCAGCAGCCAAGATCCCGGGACAACCGGGGAGCTGTTTTTT	CASSQDPGTTGELFF
TRBV7-6	TRBJ1-4	.	TRBD1	TGTGCCAGCCGACAGGGGGCTGGTGAAAAACTGTTTTTT	CASRQGAGEKLFF
TRBV4-1	TRBJ2-7	.	.	TGCGCCAGCAGCCAAGTAGCGAGCTCCTACGAGCAGTACTTC	CASSQVASSYEQYF
TRBV7-8	TRBJ2-7	.	TRBD1	TGTGCCAGCAGCTTCCGGGACAGCTTTGCCCTTTACGAGCAGTACTTC	CASSFRDSFALYEQYF
TRBV5-1	TRBJ1-1	.	.	TGCGCCAGCAGCTTAGGGGGTCTCACTGAAGCTTTCTTT	CASSLGGLTEAFF
TRBV10-3	TRBJ1-2	once	.	TGTGCCATCAGTGAAGTCAGGGGATACTATGGCTACACCTTC	CAISEVRGYYGYTF
TRBV9	TRBJ1-2	.	TRBD1	TGTGCCAGCAGCGTGGGACAGAGATCTGGCTACACCTTC	CASSVGQRSGYTF
TRBV11-1	TRBJ2-1	.	TRBD2	TGTGCCAGCAGCGAGCGGGACTCCTACAATGAGCAGTTCTTC	CASSERDSYNEQFF
TRBV6-5	TRBJ2-7	few	.	TGTGCCAGCAGTGATTCATTCTACGAGCAGTACTTC	CASSDSFYEQYF
TRBV25-1	TRBJ2-7	.	.	TGTGCCAGCAGTGAAAGGGGGGAAGCGGGATTCCCCTACGAGCAGTACTTC	CASSERGEAGFPYEQYF
TRBV11-2	TRBJ2-5	.	TRBD2	TGTGCCAGCAGCCCCCCGAAGGGCGGGAGGGCCTCCGAGACCCAGTACTTC	CASSPPKGGRASETQYF